The next 31 T cell receptor beta chains were all read from a single sample in a study of tumor and adjacent non-tumor tissue in lung cancer. This sample's RNA came from whole unsorted tissue. This non-tumor lung sample came from over 3 cm beyond the tumor edge. TCRbeta libraries were built with three rounds of nested PCR, modified from ARM-PCR. TCRdb re-called the multiplex PCR reads through MiXCR, storing one row per CDR3 protein. The data contain around 100,000 distinct CDR3 sequences, roughly 60% of them singletons. The sequenced sample consisted of distant non-tumor lung tissue. The source of these receptors is a man younger than 45 with non-small cell lung cancer.

Of note for this clonotype: A read error may produce the germline difference seen at one junction end. The chain combines TRBV4-3 with TRBJ2-2; no firm D call. This CDR3 region has 17 residues. Germline assignment: CDR1 LGHNA and CDR2 YSLEER. Here the CDR3 reads CASSQGARTWNTGELFF. The CDR3, as DNA: TGCGCCAGTAGCCAAGGCGCCCGAACTTGGAACACCGGGGAGCTGTTTTTT.

Points on this clonotype: Since no conserved phenylalanine or tryptophan closes the CDR3, a read error is the likely cause. This rearrangement joins TRBV12-3 or TRBV12-4 to TRBJ1-4; tentatively, D is TRBD1 (5 bases). V lost 7 bases and J lost 6, with 15 bases in between. The CDR3 contains 14 residues. The CDR3 DNA reads TGTGCCAGCACCGTGCCAGGGCTGGATGAAAAACTGTTTTCT. Encoded protein: CASTVPGLDEKLFS.

The chain combines TRBV20-1 with TRBJ2-3; TRBD2 aligns across 8 bases. V was pared by 1 base and J by 3 bases, with 9 bases of the junction left unmatched. Germline CDR1 and CDR2: DFQATT and SNEGSKA (reference sequence). This CDR3 comprises 16 residues. The CDR3, as DNA: TGCAGTGCTAGAGTCCTCAGCGGGAGTGAGACAGATACGCAGTATTTT. It translates to CSARVLSGSETDTQYF.

On this clonotype: Germline and junction disagree at one end, which may indicate a read error. The chain couples TRBV6-5 to TRBJ2-3; 16 bases fit TRBD2. Germline values: CDR1 MNHEY, CDR2 SVGAGI. This CDR3 has 16 residues. CDR3 bases: TGTGTCAGCAGCGGGACTAGCGGGAGGGCCGCAGATACGCAGTATTTT. Amino acid sequence: CVSSGTSGRAADTQYF.

DNA of the CDR3: TGCAGTGCTAGAGATCTAGGACCAGCGGGTGATCAGTTCTTC. Translated: CSARDLGPAGDQFF. The chain recombines TRBV20-1 with TRBJ2-1; maybe TRBD2 (6 bases). Trimming left V 0 bases short and J 13 bases short, with 19 bases between. This CDR3 spans 14 amino acids. From germline, CDR1 is DFQATT and CDR2 SNEGSKA (reference sequence).

This clonotype has ten or more counts. The chain employs TRBV12-3 or TRBV12-4 and TRBJ2-1; 11 bases line up with TRBD1. V gave up 4 bases and J gave up 4 bases; unmatched junction bases: 3. The CDR3 totals 15 residues. DNA of the CDR3: TGTGCCAGCAGTTCGGGACAGGGGGTATACAATGAGCAGTTCTTC. Protein sequence: CASSSGQGVYNEQFF.

This clonotype was recorded once. One end of the junction fails to match germline, which may point to a read error. The chain employs TRBV4-1 and TRBJ2-1; D unresolved. Germline values: CDR1 MGHRA, CDR2 YSYEKL. The CDR3 extends over 14 amino acids. CDR3 loop: CTSSQEHCPDEQFF. For the CDR3, the DNA is TGCACCAGCAGCCAAGAGCACTGCCCTGATGAGCAGTTCTTC.

The genes are TRBV20-1 and TRBJ1-1; tentative D call: TRBD1 (5 bases). Per germline, CDR1 DFQATT and CDR2 SNEGSKA (reference sequence). The CDR3 has 13 residues. Trimming removed 3 bases from V and 8 bases from J, with 16 bases in between. CDR3 bases: TGCAGTGCTAGCCCCGGGACTAACATCGAAGCTTTCTTT. This encodes CSASPGTNIEAFF.

This clonotype was observed a handful of times. The V gene is TRBV11-2, the J gene TRBJ2-6, with no clear D. CDR3 length equals 15 residues. Germline V gives CDR1 SGHAT, CDR2 FQNNGV. V gave up 2 bases and J gave up 0 bases, with 5 bases separating them. The CDR3 is CASSLRFSGANVLTF. In nucleotides, the CDR3 is TGTGCCAGCAGCTTACGGTTCTCTGGGGCCAACGTCCTGACTTTC. The complete variable domain, with remaining parts taken from reference TRBV11-2 and TRBJ2-6, reads EAGVAQSPRYKIIEKRQSVAFWCNPISGHATLYWYQQILGQGPKLLIQFQNNGVVDDSQLPKDRFSAERLKGVDSTLKIQPAKLEDSAVYLCASSLRFSGANVLTFGAGSRLTVL.

This clonotype was observed a few times. The chain uses TRBV28 and TRBJ1-5, with TRBD1 matching 8 bases. Trimming cost V 5 bases and J 5 bases; bases outside gene matches: 11. In germline, CDR1 is MDHEN, CDR2 SYDVKM. The CDR3 runs to 16 residues. The CDR3 here is CASSPGDQGAYQPQHF. As DNA, the CDR3 is TGTGCCAGCAGTCCCGGGGACCAGGGGGCCTATCAGCCCCAGCATTTT. The complete variable domain, with remaining parts taken from reference TRBV28 and TRBJ1-5, reads DVKVTQSSRYLVKRTGEKVFLECVQDMDHENMFWYRQDPGLGLRLIYFSYDVKMKEKGDIPEGYSVSREKKERFSLILESASTNQTSMYLCASSPGDQGAYQPQHFGDGTRLSIL.

Regarding this clonotype: The junction shows a germline mismatch at one end, possibly a read error. The chain employs TRBV24-1 and TRBJ2-5; 7 positions match TRBD1. The germline CDR1 and CDR2 sequences are KGHDR and SFDVKD. This CDR3 is 15 amino acids long. The CDR3 DNA sequence: TGTGACACCAGTCCCTGGACAGGTTTACAAGAGACCCAGTACTTC. Its protein is CDTSPWTGLQETQYF.

This clonotype appeared once. One junction end disagrees with the germline gene, perhaps due to a read error. This rearrangement joins TRBV6-9 to TRBJ1-5, with 7 bases aligning to TRBD1. Per the germline V gene, CDR1 is MNHGY and CDR2 is SVAAGI. CDR3 length equals 15 residues. DNA for the CDR3: TGTGCCAGCAGTTATAGTGACAGGGTTAATCAGCCCCAGCATTTC. The encoded protein is CASSYSDRVNQPQHF.

Worth noting for this clonotype: Because it lacks the conserved phenylalanine or tryptophan at the end, this CDR3 is likely a read error. It is unclear where the CDR3 begins or ends on the DNA, so no DNA is shown, and the CDR3 is as TCRdb lists it. This CDR3 is CSARDREYEKYY. V gene TRBV20-1 combines with J gene TRBJ2-7; TRBD1 reflects the table's D call only, with no check against the DNA. From its first to its last residue, the CDR3 has 12 amino acids. CDR1 DFQATT and CDR2 SNEGSKA come from the germline V gene (reference sequence).

Regarding this clonotype: It may be a read error: a sequence one base away is much more abundant. The V and J genes are TRBV29-1 and TRBJ2-1; 11 nucleotides agree with TRBD1. Germline loops: CDR1 SQVTM, CDR2 ANQGSEA. The CDR3 covers 13 residues. CDR3 in DNA: TGCGGCGTATCCGGGACAGGGGGAAGTGAGCAGTTCTTC. Residues: CGVSGTGGSEQFF.

This rearrangement joins TRBV11-2 to TRBJ1-4; TRBD1 might be the D (6 bases). V lost 8 bases, J lost 5 bases, and 15 bases lay in between. The CDR3 has 14 residues. The germline V gene encodes CDR1 SGHAT and CDR2 FQNNGV. The CDR3 sequence: CASERTEGNEKLFF. In nucleotides, the CDR3 is TGTGCCAGCGAACGGACAGAGGGAAATGAAAAACTGTTTTTT.

Turning to this clonotype: A much larger clone sits a single nucleotide away, making a read error possible. The genes are TRBV5-5 and TRBJ1-5; D not resolved. The CDR3 spans 14 residues. Germline-derived CDR1 and CDR2 are SGHKS and YYEKEE (reference sequence). CDR3 residues: CAGSLVMTDQPQHF. The CDR3 DNA is TGTGCCGGCAGCTTGGTGATGACGGATCAGCCCCAGCATTTT.

As concerns this clonotype: Since a much larger clone is just one base distant, this may be a read error. The chain combines TRBV18 with TRBJ2-2; tentative D call: TRBD1 (6 bases). Germline lookup yields CDR1 KGHSH and CDR2 LQKENI. The CDR3 runs 15 residues. In nucleotides, the CDR3 is TGTGTCAGCTCGGGCAGGACAGACAACACCGGGGAGCTGTTTTTT. Translation: CVSSGRTDNTGELFF.

The chain is built from TRBV10-2 and TRBJ2-7; D may be TRBD2 (6 bases). Trimming removed 7 bases at V and 4 bases at J, with 20 bases between. This CDR3 has 15 amino acids. Per germline, CDR1 WSHSY and CDR2 SAAADI. CDR3 in DNA: TGCGCCAGCAATGTTGTCCGGCGGGGTCCATACGAGCAGTACTTC. Encoded protein: CASNVVRRGPYEQYF.

Note on this clonotype: Compared with germline, one end of the junction differs, possibly owing to a read error. CDR3: CGSSSTGERQPQHF. The CDR3, as DNA: TGTGGCAGCAGCTCCACAGGGGAACGACAGCCCCAGCATTTT. The V gene is TRBV11-2, the J gene TRBJ1-5, with 7 nucleotides matching TRBD1. CDR3 size: 14 residues. Germline CDR1 is SGHAT and CDR2 is FQNNGV.

This clonotype has ten or more counts. This chain connects TRBV6-5 to TRBJ2-7, with TRBD1 identical over 7 bases. This CDR3 comprises 14 residues. Germline loops: CDR1 MNHEY, CDR2 SVGAGI. J lost 0 bases, V lost 5 bases, and 4 bases had no gene match. DNA of the CDR3: TGTGCCAGCAGTAGACAGGGTATCTCCTACGAGCAGTACTTC. It yields the protein CASSRQGISYEQYF.

For this clonotype: Relative to the germline gene, one junction end is altered; a read error may explain this. The chain employs TRBV6-5 and TRBJ2-7; TRBD2 might be the D (6 bases). Germline loops: CDR1 MNHEY, CDR2 SVGAGI. This CDR3 comprises 14 residues. DNA for the CDR3: TGTGCCAGCAGCCAGCCGGGAGAGGGAAACGAGCAGTGCTTC. It encodes CASSQPGEGNEQCF.

With respect to this clonotype: A junction end diverges from the germline sequence, so it may reflect a read error. The chain is built from TRBV29-1 and TRBJ2-1; 10 nucleotides match TRBD2. The CDR3 is 13 residues long. Looked up from germline, CDR1 is SQVTM and CDR2 is ANQGSEA. CDR3 bases: TGCTGCGTTGAAGGGGAACTAGCGGGAAGTGTGTTCTTC. It is translated as CCVEGELAGSVFF.

This clonotype was counted only a few times. This rearrangement joins TRBV6-5 to TRBJ1-4, with D possibly being TRBD1 (6 bases). CDR1 MNHEY and CDR2 SVGAGI come from the germline V gene. The germline V and J ends were trimmed by 4 bases and 5 bases, with 11 bases remaining between them. CDR3 length: 14 amino acids. CDR3 nucleotides: TGTGCCAGCAGTTCCAGGGGAGGGAATGAAAAACTGTTTTTT. Protein: CASSSRGGNEKLFF.

This clonotype showed up just once. The chain carries TRBV14 and TRBJ2-5; no reliable D call. Germline CDR1 reads SGHDN; CDR2 reads FVKESK. CDR3 length equals 11 residues. The CDR3 region is CVSSQFETQYF. For the CDR3, the DNA is TGTGTTAGCAGCCAATTCGAGACCCAGTACTTC.

Of note for this clonotype: This may stem from a read error, because a much larger clone lies one nucleotide away. The rearrangement links TRBV12-3 or TRBV12-4 to TRBJ2-5; TRBD2 matches 8 bases. The V segment lost 6 bases and the J segment 9 bases; nucleotides outside the gene matches: 6. The CDR3 sequence is 12 residues long. CDR3 sequence (DNA): TGTGCCAGCAGCGACATCGGGGGGGCCCAGTACTTC. As protein: CASSDIGGAQYF.

To note about this clonotype: The junction shows a germline mismatch at one end, possibly a read error. The J gene is TRBJ2-2, the V gene TRBV11-1; D possibly corresponds to TRBD1 (5 bases). The CDR3 sequence is 18 residues long. Germline CDR1 and CDR2: SGHAT and FQDESV (reference sequence). The CDR3 DNA reads TGTGCCAACAGCCCCCCCTTAGGAAGGGGTATGAACACCGGGGAGCTGTTTTTT. This translates into CANSPPLGRGMNTGELFF.

The CDR3 region is CASSLTTPQETQYF. The CDR3 DNA reads as TGTGCCAGCAGCTTGACCACTCCACAAGAGACCCAGTACTTC. The chain recombines TRBV11-1 with TRBJ2-5; no definite D call. Per germline, CDR1 SGHAT and CDR2 FQDESV (reference sequence). The V end was cut by 3 bases, the J end by 2 bases, with 10 bases between. The CDR3 spans 14 residues.

Only a few counts were recorded for this clonotype. A read error may explain this, as a much larger clone is one base away. The chain links TRBV6-2 or TRBV6-3 to TRBJ2-1; D is uncertain. This CDR3 is built from 13 residues. The germline V gene encodes CDR1 MNHEY and CDR2 SVGEGT. Here the CDR3 DNA reads TGTGCCAGCAGTGTAACAGCCTACAATGAGCACTTCTTC. Protein sequence: CASSVTAYNEHFF.

The table lists this clonotype with a count of one. The chain carries TRBV5-5 and TRBJ2-1, with D maybe TRBD1 (6 bases). The germline V and J ends were trimmed by 3 bases and 8 bases, with 12 bases remaining between them. The CDR3 has 13 residues. Germline V gene lookup returns CDR1 SGHKS and CDR2 YYEKEE (reference sequence). As DNA, the CDR3 is TGTGCCAGCAGCTCCAACAGGGCCGATGAGCAGTTCTTC. Translated, it gives CASSSNRADEQFF.

The chain joins TRBV5-6 to TRBJ2-4; TRBD1 is a possible D gene (6 bases). Germline assignment: CDR1 SGHDT and CDR2 YYEEEE. Trimming cost V 2 bases and J 6 bases, with 12 bases left between them. CDR3 length: 14 residues. CDR3 coding DNA: TGTGCCAGCAGCTTAAGACAGGCCGGAAACATTCAGTACTTC. It codes for CASSLRQAGNIQYF.

This clonotype was counted once. This may be a read error, as it is one base from a much larger clone. The V and J genes are TRBV11-2 and TRBJ2-2, with TRBD1 identical over 9 bases. This CDR3 contains 16 residues. Germline lookup yields CDR1 SGHAT and CDR2 FQNNGV. CDR3 loop: CASSGRDRVATGELSF. The DNA for the CDR3 is TGTGCCAGCAGTGGACGGGACAGGGTGGCCACCGGGGAGCTGTCTTTT.